The 16 T cell receptor beta chains below all came from one sample that was sequenced in a study of post-analysis software for immune sequencing data (dated by TCRdb to the mid-2010s). Findings and caveats that apply to the study as a whole: Roughly 5 TRBV segments, including TRBV5-6, TRBV5-1 and TRBV20-1, were significantly more frequent in patients than controls.

To prepare the library, PCR was applied. Sequencing relied on an Illumina HiSeq 2500. Unique molecular identifiers were incorporated into TCR beta cDNA libraries to reduce PCR and sequencing biases. TCRdb reran the public reads through fastp at Q25 and MiXCR, keeping productive beta chains. Rows with one shared CDR3 protein collapse into an entry with the most common genes and DNA. Present in this sample are approximately 250,000 distinct CDR3 sequences, about 40% of which were seen just once. More than 4% of the sample belongs to the ten largest clones. Their specific antigens are unknown. Material: blood. The receptor set was obtained from a girl aged 10-17 years with multiple sclerosis.

This clonotype was recorded at least ten times. The chain combines TRBV15 with TRBJ2-4; 7 positions match TRBD2. The CDR3 spans 15 residues. V lost 5 bases, J lost 5 bases, and 9 bases stayed unmatched. Germline lookup yields CDR1 LNHNV and CDR2 YYDKDF (reference sequence). The CDR3 here is CATSGVGLGENIQYF. DNA of the CDR3: TGTGCCACCAGCGGCGTCGGACTAGGAGAAAACATTCAGTACTTC.

The chain couples TRBV5-1 to TRBJ2-5; either TRBD1 or TRBD2 may supply D (5 bases each). Trimming shortened V by 4 bases and J by 1 base, and 14 bases separated the two germline ends. Per germline, CDR1 SGHRS and CDR2 YFSETQ. The CDR3 totals 15 residues. CDR3: CASSSMGRIQETQYF. The DNA for the CDR3 is TGCGCCAGCAGCAGCATGGGACGGATCCAAGAGACCCAGTACTTC.

Remarks on this clonotype: This could be a read error, since a much larger clone is one nucleotide away. The CDR3 sequence: CASSRGQTQETQFF. DNA of the CDR3: TGTGCCAGCAGCCGGGGACAAACCCAAGAGACCCAGTTCTTC. The rearrangement joins TRBV28 to TRBJ2-1; D perhaps matches TRBD1 (6 bases). The CDR3 has 14 residues. Trimming shortened V by 6 bases and J by 13 bases, and 22 bases separated the two germline ends. Looked up from germline, CDR1 is MDHEN and CDR2 is SYDVKM.

The table lists this clonotype with many counts. The J gene is TRBJ2-7, the V gene TRBV7-6; D is possibly TRBD1 (6 bases). V lost 6 bases, J lost 2 bases, and 14 bases lay in between. The CDR3 runs to 14 residues. CDR1 and CDR2 (germline): SGHVS, FNYEAQ. In DNA form, the CDR3 reads TGTGCCAGCAGTTCAGGGGAGTACCCCTACGAGCAGTACTTC. It is translated as CASSSGEYPYEQYF.

The rearrangement joins TRBV4-1 to TRBJ2-2, with a possible D match to TRBD1 (6 bases). The CDR3 is 14 residues long. Germline V lookup: CDR1 MGHRA, CDR2 YSYEKL. V was trimmed by 7 bases and J by 2 bases, leaving 11 bases between them. CDR3 amino acids: CASKRGGNTGELFF. For the CDR3, the DNA is TGCGCCAGCAAGCGAGGGGGAAACACCGGGGAGCTGTTTTTT.

The chain uses TRBV10-3 and TRBJ1-4; maybe TRBD1 (5 bases). The germline V gene has CDR1 ENHRY and CDR2 SYGVKD. Trimming removed 2 bases at V and 8 bases at J, with 9 bases between. This CDR3 spans 13 amino acids. CDR3 loop: CAISEQRGEKLFF. The CDR3 DNA reads TGTGCCATCAGTGAGCAGAGGGGCGAAAAACTGTTTTTT.

The V gene is TRBV28, the J gene TRBJ1-4; TRBD1 might be the D (5 bases). CDR1 MDHEN and CDR2 SYDVKM come from the germline V gene. The CDR3 totals 15 residues. V gave up 2 bases and J gave up 8 bases, with 15 bases separating them. The DNA of the CDR3 is TGTGCCAGCAGTTTACGCCGGGGGGATCGGGAAAAACTGTTTTTT. This sequence encodes CASSLRRGDREKLFF.

Worth noting for this clonotype: Just one base apart from a much larger clone, this may be a read error. The genes are TRBV7-2 and TRBJ2-5; D uncertain. Germline CDR1 SGHTA, CDR2 FQGNSA. The CDR3 has 14 amino acids. V was clipped by 5 bases and J by 1 base, with 11 bases between them. In nucleotides, the CDR3 is TGTGCCAGCAGCCTATGGGCCCGCCAAGAGACCCAGTACTTC. It yields the protein CASSLWARQETQYF.

This clonotype was seen ten or more times. The rearrangement joins TRBV7-9 to TRBJ1-5, with 10 bases identical to TRBD1. V lost 4 bases, J lost 6 bases, and 6 bases stayed unmatched. The germline gives CDR1 SEHNR, CDR2 FQNEAQ (reference sequence). This CDR3 is built from 15 residues. CDR3 sequence: CASSSGTGVSQPQHF. CDR3 nucleotide sequence: TGTGCCAGCAGCTCTGGGACAGGGGTATCTCAGCCCCAGCATTTT.

This clonotype turned up a few times. Given a much more abundant clone one base away, this may be a read error. This chain uses TRBV6-5 with TRBJ2-7; either TRBD1 or TRBD2 may supply D (5 bases each). Germline CDR1 MNHEY, CDR2 SVGAGI. The ends were cut back, 5 bases at V and 6 bases at J, with 20 bases in the middle. There are 15 residues in the CDR3. CDR3: CASSISGLMRGEQYF. CDR3 in DNA: TGTGCCAGCAGTATATCGGGTCTAATGAGGGGCGAGCAGTACTTC.

Regarding this clonotype: A much bigger clone sits one base away, suggesting this may be a read error. The chain links TRBV7-9 to TRBJ1-2, with 8 bases matching TRBD1. Germline assignment: CDR1 SEHNR and CDR2 FQNEAQ (reference sequence). J lost 10 bases, V lost 5 bases, and 12 bases had no gene match. The CDR3 is 14 residues long. Here the CDR3 DNA reads TGTGCCAGCAGCGAAGGCGACAGGGGATCTGACTACACCTTC. It is translated as CASSEGDRGSDYTF.

This clonotype was recorded only once. The rearrangement links TRBV20-1 to TRBJ1-2; weak D call: TRBD1 (5 bases). CDR1 is DFQATT and CDR2 is SNEGSKA in the germline V gene (reference sequence). Trimming pared 3 bases from V and 3 bases from J, leaving 8 bases between. The CDR3 is 12 residues long. This CDR3 reads CSARGLDYGYTF. Written as DNA, the CDR3 is TGCAGTGCTAGGGGACTGGACTATGGCTACACCTTC.

This clonotype was seen ten or more times. The rearrangement links TRBV4-2 to TRBJ1-1; D is undetermined. In germline, CDR1 is LGHNA, CDR2 YNFKEQ. This CDR3 has 13 residues. Trimming removed 0 bases from V and 11 bases from J, with 13 bases in between. CDR3 region: CASSQDWGNTAFF. In nucleotides, the CDR3 is TGTGCCAGCAGCCAAGACTGGGGTAATACGGCTTTCTTT.

This clonotype came up a few times. A read error is possible here, since a much larger clone lies one base away. This CDR3 is CASSQDPGAGQGTQYF. The CDR3 DNA follows: TGTGCCAGCAGCCAAGATCCGGGGGCAGGTCAAGGGACCCAGTACTTC. The V call is TRBV4-2, the J call TRBJ2-5, with D possibly being TRBD1 or TRBD2 (6 bases each). The CDR3 is 16 residues long. The germline V gene encodes CDR1 LGHNA and CDR2 YNFKEQ.

About this clonotype: With a much larger clone just one base away, this may be a read error. The genes are TRBV20-1 and TRBJ2-1, with TRBD1 matching 7 bases. The CDR3 consists of 14 residues. CDR1 is DFQATT and CDR2 is SNEGSKA in the germline V gene (reference sequence). The CDR3 region has the DNA TGCAGAGCTACCGGACAGGTTGAATTCGGTGAGCAGTTCTTC. Residues: CRATGQVEFGEQFF.

There are many counts of this clonotype. The chain has TRBV29-1 and TRBJ1-4; TRBD1 might be the D (5 bases). Germline CDR1 and CDR2: SQVTM and ANQGSEA. CDR3 length equals 13 residues. V lost 4 bases and J 8 bases, leaving 14 bases between the germline ends. CDR3 residues: CSVGGATGEKLFF. The CDR3 DNA follows: TGCAGCGTTGGAGGGGCAACTGGGGAAAAACTGTTTTTT.